Sequencing of this T cell receptor (beta chain) was carried out in a study of blood T cell repertoires in COVID-19. For the study at large: COVID-19 samples collected from the United States, Italy and Spain covered acute and convalescent phases.

Germline lookup yields CDR1 MGHRA and CDR2 YSYEKL. The CDR3 runs to 14 residues. V lost 2 bases and J lost 3, with 11 bases in between. Per the original data handling: Estimates of nucleated cell counts were drawn from the amplification of reference gene primers. Sequenced by immunoSEQ multiplex PCR; TCRdb stores in-frame clones only, minus some. V, J and clone size reflect that table, while D and trimming were determined from the DNA. The sample includes about 270,000 clones, roughly nine tenths of them seen just once. The V and J genes are TRBV4-1 and TRBJ2-7, with D perhaps matching TRBD1 (5 bases). Input material: peripheral blood. This sequence was found in a woman in her 30s with COVID-19, enrolled during active disease. CDR3 sequence reads: CASSQPRGIYEQYF. The CDR3, as DNA: TGCGCCAGCAGCCAACCTAGGGGTATCTACGAGCAGTACTTC.